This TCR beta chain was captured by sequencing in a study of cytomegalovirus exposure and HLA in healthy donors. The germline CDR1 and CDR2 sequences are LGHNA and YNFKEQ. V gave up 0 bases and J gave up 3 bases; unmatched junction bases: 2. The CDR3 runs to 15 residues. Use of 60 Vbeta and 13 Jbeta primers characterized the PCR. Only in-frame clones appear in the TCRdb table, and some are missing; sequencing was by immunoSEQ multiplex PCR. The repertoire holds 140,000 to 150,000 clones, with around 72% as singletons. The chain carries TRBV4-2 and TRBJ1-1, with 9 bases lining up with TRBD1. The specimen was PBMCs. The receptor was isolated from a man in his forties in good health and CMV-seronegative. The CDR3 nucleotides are TGTGCCAGCAGCCAAGATCGGGACAGGGACACTGAAGCTTTCTTT. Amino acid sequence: CASSQDRDRDTEAFF.